This TCR beta chain was observed in a study of blood T cell repertoires in COVID-19. A few counts support this clone. Using immunoSEQ multiplex PCR, the repertoire was profiled, and TCRdb retains in-frame clones only, with some absent. The table records around 220,000 clones, over 75% of them present only once. V was cut by 3 bases and J by 7 bases, with 7 bases left in between. Germline V gives CDR1 SGHVS, CDR2 FQNEAQ. CDR3 length equals 12 residues. This receptor was taken from a man aged 45-65 years with acute or convalescent COVID-19. Sequencing was carried out using peripheral blood. The genes are TRBV7-8 and TRBJ2-1; D may be TRBD2 (5 bases). CDR3 region: CASSFTRNEQFF. The CDR3 nucleotides are TGTGCCAGCAGCTTCACTAGGAATGAGCAGTTCTTC.